This T cell receptor (beta chain) is from a study of low-dose radiotherapy and immunotherapy resistance in tumors. At the level of the study: Patients of Cohort 1 had 0.5 Gy fractions every 2 weeks, which summed to 6.5 Gy. The study administered intravenous cyclophosphamide at 200 mg/m2 every two weeks, one day ahead of radiation and immunotherapy.

The study gave donors nivolumab, ipilimumab, aspirin, low-dose cyclophosphamide and low-dose radiotherapy. First-strand cDNA relied on TRAV- and TRBV-specific primers spanning alpha and beta chains. Both a constant-region primer and a V-primer adapter served to amplify TCRs across roughly 20 PCR cycles. One entry per CDR3 protein results from TCRdb running MiXCR on the reads. There are over 15,000 distinct CDR3 sequences in the sample; 74% occur only once, and about an eighth lies in the top ten. Germline V gene data show CDR1 as LNHDA and CDR2 as SQIVND (reference sequence). There are 16 residues in the CDR3. V shed 6 bases and J 0 bases; nucleotides not matched to a gene: 9.

The chain recombines TRBV19 with TRBJ2-3, with TRBD2 matching over 7 bases. This clonotype was sampled from a human donor with advanced metastatic prostate, ovarian, gallbladder or colorectal cancer (not recorded which). This table probably holds off-target reads from a library built for another chain. Here the CDR3 reads CASRRLRGGSTDTQYF. As DNA, the CDR3 is TGTGCCAGTAGGCGACTTCGCGGGGGAAGCACAGATACGCAGTATTTT.